This paragraph reports one T cell receptor (beta chain). The sample comes from a study of blood T cell repertoires in COVID-19. Profiling relied on immunoSEQ multiplex PCR, and the TCRdb table lists in-frame clones only, not all of them. Here the sample spans around 150,000 clones, approximately 80% being singletons. This receptor was obtained from a woman in her 40s who had recovered from COVID-19. Sequences were obtained from PBMCs or T cells enriched from blood (not recorded which).

The CDR3: CATTAGGNEQYF. DNA of the CDR3: TGTGCCACTACAGCGGGAGGGAACGAGCAGTACTTC. This chain links TRBV2 with TRBJ2-7, with TRBD2 identical over 10 bases. CDR3 length: 12 amino acids. CDR1 SNHLY and CDR2 FYNNEI come from the germline V gene. V trimming: 10 bases; J trimming: 5 bases; junction bases outside the gene matches: 5.